This TCR beta chain emerged from a study of blood T cell repertoires in COVID-19. Here immunoSEQ multiplex PCR was the method, and the copy in TCRdb shows in-frame clones only, minus some. The sample records 100,000 or so clones, 88% being singletons. The CDR3 sequence is 14 residues long. Germline-derived CDR1 and CDR2 are SEHNR and FQNEAQ (reference sequence). Unmatched junction bases numbered 7, after V lost 3 bases and J lost 7 bases. The J gene is TRBJ1-2, the V gene TRBV7-9, with 8 bases identical to TRBD1. The receptor comes from a woman aged 60-75 years with acute or convalescent COVID-19. The sample consisted of peripheral blood. Here the CDR3 reads CASSFAGGFSGYTF. DNA for the CDR3: TGTGCCAGCAGCTTTGCAGGGGGCTTCAGTGGCTACACCTTC.